The 17 T cell receptor beta chains given below trace back to one sample, sequenced in a study of beta chain features in type 1 diabetes. General study results and limits: There was a moderate but significant shortening of TCRB CDR3s in all four CD4+ subsets of Type 1 diabetes patients.

These receptors have no known antigen. Isolated RNA was reverse transcribed in full, so expressed TCRB transcripts were sequenced. The method was immunoSEQ multiplex PCR; TCRdb's version includes in-frame clones alone and lacks a portion of them. Here the sample spans 250,000 to 300,000 clones, around 24% being singletons. Sequencing input: naive CD4+ T cells from blood. These receptors were obtained from a woman in her 30s with type 1 diabetes.

This clone was picked up a small number of times. This chain connects TRBV18 to TRBJ1-1; no firm D call. The germline V gene has CDR1 KGHSH and CDR2 LQKENI. Trimming removed 3 bases at V and 2 bases at J, with 10 bases between. The CDR3 runs 14 residues. In nucleotides, the CDR3 is TGTGCCAGCTCACCCGGGGTAGCAAACACTGAAGCTTTCTTT. This translates into CASSPGVANTEAFF.

The sample holds a few counts of this clone. The chain employs TRBV28 and TRBJ1-2; 10 nucleotides agree with TRBD1. The CDR3 contains 16 residues. Germline V gives CDR1 MDHEN, CDR2 SYDVKM. Trimming at V came to 5 bases and at J to 4 bases, leaving 10 bases not matched to a gene. The DNA for the CDR3 is TGTGCCAGCAGTGCCCCGGGACAGGGGTTAGGCTATGGCTACACCTTC. Amino acid sequence: CASSAPGQGLGYGYTF.

This clone was seen only a few times. The chain uses TRBV4-1 and TRBJ2-7, with 7 bases fitting TRBD1. Unmatched junction bases numbered 10, after V lost 0 bases and J lost 8 bases. CDR3 length: 15 residues. Germline loops: CDR1 MGHRA, CDR2 YSYEKL. The CDR3 DNA is TGCGCCAGCAGCCAAGATCCGGGGACAGTACGGCAGCAGTACTTC. Translation: CASSQDPGTVRQQYF.

This clone was seen a few times. The chain recombines TRBV5-1 with TRBJ2-1; 7 bases line up with TRBD2. The germline CDR1 and CDR2 sequences are SGHRS and YFSETQ. J lost 13 bases, V lost 4 bases, and 5 bases had no gene match. The CDR3 contains 11 residues. The CDR3, as DNA: TGCGCCAGCAGCCCGGGGGGTCGTCAGTTCTTC. Its translation is CASSPGGRQFF.

The rearrangement links TRBV7-2 to TRBJ1-4, with 7 bases fitting TRBD1. This CDR3 is built from 13 residues. V was clipped by 5 bases and J by 7 bases; unmatched bases: 4. Looked up from germline, CDR1 is SGHTA and CDR2 is FQGNSA. Written as DNA, the CDR3 is TGTGCCAGCAGCGACAGGGTGGGTGAAAAACTGTTTTTT. Translating gives CASSDRVGEKLFF.

The V gene is TRBV7-3, the J gene TRBJ1-1; 12 bases are shared with TRBD1. The germline gives CDR1 SGHTA, CDR2 FQGTGA. The CDR3 runs 17 residues. Trimming at V came to 1 base and at J to 8 bases, leaving 11 bases not matched to a gene. The CDR3 spells CASSLMASGTGGWEAFF. DNA of the CDR3: TGTGCCAGCAGCTTAATGGCGTCGGGGACAGGGGGCTGGGAAGCTTTCTTT. The full variable domain, rest sourced from reference TRBV7-3 and TRBJ1-1, is GAGVSQTPSNKVTEKGKYVELRCDPISGHTALYWYRQSLGQGPEFLIYFQGTGAADDSGLPNDRFFAVRPEGSVSTLKIQRTERGDSAVYLCASSLMASGTGGWEAFFGQGTRLTVV.

V usage is TRBV27 and J usage is TRBJ2-1; 8 bases agree with TRBD1. The V gene's germline CDR1 is MNHEY and CDR2 SMNVEV (reference sequence). V was clipped by 6 bases and J by 4 bases; unmatched bases: 8. The CDR3 is made up of 15 amino acids. CDR3 nucleotides: TGTGCCAGCAGAACTTATCAGGGGGCTTACAATGAGCAGTTCTTC. It yields the protein CASRTYQGAYNEQFF.

This clone showed up just a few times. J is TRBJ2-7 and V is TRBV7-2; 9 bases are shared with TRBD1. The germline V gene has CDR1 SGHTA and CDR2 FQGNSA. The J segment lost 3 bases and the V segment lost 11 bases, leaving 5 bases of the junction unmatched. The length of the CDR3 is 12 residues. Here the CDR3 DNA reads TGTGCCGCCGGGACAGGGATCTACGAGCAGTACTTC. It translates to CAAGTGIYEQYF. Together with reference TRBV7-2 and TRBJ2-7, the CDR3 gives the full variable domain: GAGVSQSPSNKVTEKGKDVELRCDPISGHTALYWYRQSLGQGLEFLIYFQGNSAPDKSGLPSDRFSAERTGGSVSTLTIQRTQQEDSAVYLCAAGTGIYEQYFGPGTRLTVT.

This clone was detected only a few times. The chain has TRBV7-9 and TRBJ2-7, with TRBD1 matching 10 bases. CDR3 size: 14 residues. Per the germline V gene, CDR1 is SEHNR and CDR2 is FQNEAQ (reference sequence). The V segment lost 4 bases and the J segment 2 bases; nucleotides outside the gene matches: 2. CDR3 sequence (DNA): TGTGCCAGCAGCTCGACAGGGGGCCCCTACGAGCAGTACTTC. This encodes CASSSTGGPYEQYF.

The chain recombines TRBV28 with TRBJ2-7; the D gene is possibly TRBD2 (5 bases). The CDR3 loop spans 15 amino acids. Germline loops: CDR1 MDHEN, CDR2 SYDVKM. V lost 5 bases, J lost 2 bases, and 16 bases lay in between. The CDR3 bases are TGTGCCAGCAGTCCATCGAGCGGAGCCACCTACGAGCAGTACTTC. Translated: CASSPSSGATYEQYF.

The chain links TRBV30 to TRBJ1-2; 8 positions match TRBD1. The V gene's germline CDR1 is GTSNPN and CDR2 SVGIG (reference sequence). The CDR3 loop spans 13 amino acids. Germline trimming cut 0 bases from V and 8 bases from J; bases unmatched to any gene: 5. The CDR3 is CAWSVGQGLGYTF. In nucleotides, the CDR3 is TGTGCCTGGAGTGTCGGACAGGGACTGGGCTACACCTTC.

The CDR3 sequence: CASNRGNSGANVLTF. The DNA of the CDR3 is TGTGCCAGCAATCGGGGGAACTCTGGGGCCAACGTCCTGACTTTC. The chain recombines TRBV19 with TRBJ2-6; D might be TRBD2 (6 bases). Trimming cost V 9 bases and J 0 bases, with 12 bases left between them. From germline, CDR1 is LNHDA and CDR2 SQIVND (reference sequence). The CDR3 is made up of 15 amino acids.

This clone was counted a few times. The chain carries TRBV6-1 and TRBJ2-7, with D hard to call. V was trimmed by 1 base and J by 3 bases, leaving 7 bases between them. CDR3 length: 13 residues. Germline CDR1 and CDR2: MNHNS and SASEGT. The CDR3 reads CASSEVSVYEQYF. The CDR3 nucleotides are TGTGCCAGCAGTGAAGTCTCAGTCTACGAGCAGTACTTC.

This chain uses TRBV7-3 with TRBJ2-7; possibly TRBD2 for D (5 bases). Trimming pared 0 bases from V and 4 bases from J, leaving 10 bases between. In germline, CDR1 is SGHTA, CDR2 FQGTGA. The CDR3 contains 14 residues. The CDR3 spells CASSLTSPGYEQYF. DNA of the CDR3: TGTGCCAGCAGCTTAACCTCGCCGGGGTACGAGCAGTACTTC.

Only one count was recorded for this clone. This chain uses TRBV4-2 with TRBJ1-5; 8 bases are shared with TRBD1. The trim removed 1 base at V and 0 bases at J, leaving 14 bases unmatched. Germline CDR1 reads LGHNA; CDR2 reads YNFKEQ. The CDR3 has 20 residues. The CDR3 reads CASSQAYFPGTGDSNQPQHF. The CDR3 DNA reads TGTGCCAGCAGCCAAGCGTATTTCCCCGGGACAGGAGATAGCAATCAGCCCCAGCATTTT.

This clone was counted between two and nine times. J is TRBJ2-1 and V is TRBV9, with D maybe TRBD1 (6 bases). The length of the CDR3 is 15 residues. The germline V gene encodes CDR1 SGDLS and CDR2 YYNGEE. V was clipped by 2 bases and J by 5 bases, with 14 bases between them. The CDR3 sequence is CASSVGAQGNNEQFF. The CDR3 coding sequence is TGTGCCAGCAGCGTTGGGGCACAGGGAAACAATGAGCAGTTCTTC. Complete variable domain (other parts from reference TRBV9 and TRBJ2-1): DSGVTQTPKHLITATGQRVTLRCSPRSGDLSVYWYQQSLDQGLQFLIQYYNGEERAKGNILERFSAQQFPDLHSELNLSSLELGDSALYFCASSVGAQGNNEQFFGPGTRLTVL.

This clone was observed a few times. The gene calls are TRBV9 and TRBJ2-5, with TRBD1 matching over 7 bases. Germline-derived CDR1 and CDR2 are SGDLS and YYNGEE. This CDR3 has 16 amino acids. V lost 3 bases and J lost 0; bases outside the gene matches: 8. This CDR3 is CASSGDRDTYQETQYF. For the CDR3, the DNA is TGTGCCAGCAGCGGAGACAGGGATACATACCAAGAGACCCAGTACTTC.